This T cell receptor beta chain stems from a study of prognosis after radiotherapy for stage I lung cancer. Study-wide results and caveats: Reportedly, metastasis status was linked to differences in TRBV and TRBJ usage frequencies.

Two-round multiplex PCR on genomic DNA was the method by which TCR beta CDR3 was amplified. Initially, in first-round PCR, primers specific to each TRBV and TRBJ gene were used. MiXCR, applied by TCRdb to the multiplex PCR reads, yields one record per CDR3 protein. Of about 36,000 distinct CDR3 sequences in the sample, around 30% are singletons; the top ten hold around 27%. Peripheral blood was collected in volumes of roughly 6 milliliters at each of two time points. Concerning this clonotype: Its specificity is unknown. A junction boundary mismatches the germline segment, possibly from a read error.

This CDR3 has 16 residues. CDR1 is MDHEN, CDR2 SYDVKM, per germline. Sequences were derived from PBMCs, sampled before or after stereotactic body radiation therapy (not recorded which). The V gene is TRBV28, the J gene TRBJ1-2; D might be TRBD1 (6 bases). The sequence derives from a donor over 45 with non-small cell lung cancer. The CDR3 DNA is TGTGCCAGCAGGGAATATCTCGGGGGGGCATGCTATGGCTACACCTTT. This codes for CASREYLGGACYGYTF.